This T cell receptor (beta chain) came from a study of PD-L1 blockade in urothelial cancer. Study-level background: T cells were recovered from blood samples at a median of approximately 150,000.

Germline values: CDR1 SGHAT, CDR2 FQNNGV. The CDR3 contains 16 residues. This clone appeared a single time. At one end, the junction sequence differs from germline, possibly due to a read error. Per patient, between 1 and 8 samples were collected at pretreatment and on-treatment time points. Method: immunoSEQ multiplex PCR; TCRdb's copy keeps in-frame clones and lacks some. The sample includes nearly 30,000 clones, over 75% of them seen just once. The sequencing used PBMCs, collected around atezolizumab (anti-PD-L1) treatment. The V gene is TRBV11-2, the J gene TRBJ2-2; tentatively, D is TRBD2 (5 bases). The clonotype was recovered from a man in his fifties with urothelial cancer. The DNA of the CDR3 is TGTGCCAGCCGCTTGGGAGAAGGAGCGAACACCGGGGAGCTGTTTTTT. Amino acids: CASRLGEGANTGELFF.